The rows below give T cell receptor beta chains drawn from one sample of a study of blood T cells in healthy people across ages. MiXCR, applied by TCRdb to the 5' RACE reads, yields one record per CDR3 protein. Among about 380,000 distinct CDR3 sequences listed, approximately 51% were seen once. The sample was blood. The receptors were gathered from a man aged 60 to 69 in good health. Both conserved end residues are part of each CDR3. A D gene is named only where the DNA matches it firmly. Rows may omit the clone size; those that give it use once, few, many or a size class.

TRBJ2-3 | few | TRBV7-6 | . | TGTGCCAGCAGCCCCGGACCCACTAGCACAGATACGCAGTATTTT | CASSPGPTSTDTQYF
TRBJ2-1 | . | TRBV7-2 | . | TGTGCCAGCAGCCCCAGGTCGGTCTCCTACAATGAGCAGTTCTTC | CASSPRSVSYNEQFF
TRBJ2-3 | few | TRBV5-1 | . | TGCGCCAGCTCACATCTGACGGCCCGCACAGATACGCAGTATTTT | CASSHLTARTDTQYF
TRBJ2-1 | . | TRBV11-2 | . | TGTGCCAGCAGCTTACACGGTGAGCAGTTCTTC | CASSLHGEQFF
TRBJ1-1 | once | TRBV20-1 | . | TGCAGTGCTAGAGGGGGGGGTGATGGTGAAGCTTTCTTT | CSARGGGDGEAFF
TRBJ1-2 | . | TRBV5-1 | . | TGCGCCAGCAGCTCCCCTGGGGGAATGGATGGCTACACCTTC | CASSSPGGMDGYTF
TRBJ2-7 | few | TRBV4-2 | . | TGTGCCAGCAGCCAGGAGCCTAGGGCGTCCGAGCAGTACTTC | CASSQEPRASEQYF
TRBJ2-5 | . | TRBV6-2/TRBV6-3 | . | TGTGCCAGCAGTTATTTTCCGGTTTGGCAGGGCCAAGAGACCCAGTACTTC | CASSYFPVWQGQETQYF
TRBJ1-3 | . | TRBV6-2/TRBV6-3 | . | TGTGCCAGCAGTCCCGGCAGGAGCTCTGGAAACACCATATATTTT | CASSPGRSSGNTIYF
TRBJ2-7 | few | TRBV15 | . | TGTGCCACCAGCGACCGACAGGCGCTCTCCTACGAGCAGTACTTC | CATSDRQALSYEQYF
TRBJ2-7 | few | TRBV20-1 | TRBD2 | TGCAGTGCTCCGGGGGGACTAGCGGGAAGGGCCTACGAGCAGTACTTC | CSAPGGLAGRAYEQYF
TRBJ2-7 | . | TRBV29-1 | . | TGCAGCGTTTCGGTGGGAAGCTCCTACAATGAGCAGTACTTC | CSVSVGSSYNEQYF
TRBJ1-6 | few | TRBV5-1 | . | TGCGCCAGCAGCTTGGATCGCGCGAATAATTCACCCCTCCACTTT | CASSLDRANNSPLHF
TRBJ2-1 | few | TRBV9 | . | TGTGCCAGCAGCGCTCATTCGGAGGGTGGGTTTAATGAGCAGTTCTTC | CASSAHSEGGFNEQFF
TRBJ2-3 | . | TRBV15 | TRBD1 | TGTGCCACCAGCGCGGGACAGGGCTCAGATACACAGTATTTT | CATSAGQGSDTQYF
TRBJ2-5 | few | TRBV28 | . | TGTGCCAGCAGACAGGGATTGTACCAAGAGACCCAGTACTTC | CASRQGLYQETQYF
TRBJ1-2 | once | TRBV4-1 | TRBD1 | TGCGCCAGCAGCCAGGACGGGGGGACAGGGTATGGCTACACCTTC | CASSQDGGTGYGYTF
TRBJ2-1 | few | TRBV14 | TRBD2 | TGTGCCAGCAGCCAAGGGCTAGCGGGGCGTCCTCAGTTCTTC | CASSQGLAGRPQFF
TRBJ2-3 | . | TRBV20-1 | TRBD2 | TGCAGTGCTAGAGATCGGTGGGCTAGCGGGGGGGCGACTACGCAGTATTTT | CSARDRWASGGATTQYF
TRBJ2-3 | . | TRBV4-3 | . | TGCGCCAGCAGCCAGCGAGTGGGGACAGATACGCAGTATTTT | CASSQRVGTDTQYF
TRBJ2-7 | . | TRBV3-1 | TRBD1 | TGTGCCAGCAGCCAAGATAGGGGGGGGACAGGGGCCTACGAGCAGTACTTC | CASSQDRGGTGAYEQYF
TRBJ1-5 | . | TRBV12-3/TRBV12-4 | . | TGTGCCAGCAGGGGTACGGTCAATCAGCCCCAGCATTTT | CASRGTVNQPQHF
TRBJ2-1 | . | TRBV3-1 | . | TGTGCCAGCAGCCAAGATCCCGGGACTGAGCAGTTCTTC | CASSQDPGTEQFF
TRBJ2-1 | . | TRBV27 | . | TGTGCCAGCAGTTTCTCCTCATCGGGGGGCGATGAGCAGTTCTTC | CASSFSSSGGDEQFF
TRBJ1-2 | . | TRBV5-1 | . | TGCGCCAGCAGCTCGGGCGGCAACTATGGCTACACCTTC | CASSSGGNYGYTF
TRBJ2-1 | . | TRBV20-1 | . | TGCAGTGCTAGTCGGCCCCCAGCGGCCCGTGCGGGAGAGCAGTTCTTC | CSASRPPAARAGEQFF
TRBJ1-6 | . | TRBV7-2 | TRBD1 | TGTGCCAGCAGCTTCGGACAGGGCAATTCACCCCTCCACTTT | CASSFGQGNSPLHF
TRBJ2-7 | once | TRBV6-1 | . | TGTGCCAGCAGTGGAGAGAGGGCTAATAAGGCCTACGAGCAGTACTTC | CASSGERANKAYEQYF
TRBJ2-5 | . | TRBV5-1 | . | TGCGCCAGCAGTAGGGACGGGTCCCAAGAGACCCAGTACTTC | CASSRDGSQETQYF
TRBJ2-7 | . | TRBV29-1 | . | TGCAGCGTTGAGGGCAGTAGCTCCTACGAGCAGTACTTC | CSVEGSSSYEQYF
TRBJ2-7 | . | TRBV5-1 | . | TGCGCCAGCGGTAGTGAGCGGCGGTCCTACGAGCAGTACTTC | CASGSERRSYEQYF
TRBJ2-2 | . | TRBV4-2 | TRBD2 | TGTGCCAGCAGCCCCTACGAGGGACTAGCGGGAGTCGGTTCCGGGGAGCTGTTTTTT | CASSPYEGLAGVGSGELFF
TRBJ2-6 | . | TRBV5-1 | . | TGCGCCAGCAGCTTGGTGGCAGTTAGCTCTGGGGCCAACGTCCTGACTTTC | CASSLVAVSSGANVLTF
TRBJ2-3 | . | TRBV7-2 | . | TGTGCCAGCAGCTATACGGCTGGCACAGATACGCAGTATTTT | CASSYTAGTDTQYF
TRBJ2-1 | . | TRBV28 | TRBD2 | TGTGCCAGCAGTTTAAGGACTAGCGGGCAAAACAATGAGCAGTTCTTC | CASSLRTSGQNNEQFF
TRBJ1-2 | many | TRBV12-3/TRBV12-4 | . | TGTGCCAGCAGTGCTCCGGGAGGCGGCTACACCTTC | CASSAPGGGYTF
TRBJ2-5 | few | TRBV7-2 | TRBD1 | TGTGCCAGCAGCCCTTTTACAGGGGGCGGGGAGACCCAGTACTTC | CASSPFTGGGETQYF
TRBJ1-2 | . | TRBV4-3 | . | TGCGCCAGCAGCCTTCAAGAGGGAAGGGGCTACACCTTC | CASSLQEGRGYTF
TRBJ2-2 | few | TRBV4-3 | TRBD1 | TGCGCCAGCAGCCAGACAGGGGGTGTCGGGGAGCTGTTTTTT | CASSQTGGVGELFF
TRBJ2-4 | once | TRBV30 | TRBD1 | TGTGCCTCGACAGGGGGTGTAGCCAAAAACATTCAGTACTTC | CASTGGVAKNIQYF
TRBJ2-3 | . | TRBV7-2 | . | TGTGCCTGCAGCTCCCAACTAAGGTCCACAGATACGCAGTATTTT | CACSSQLRSTDTQYF
TRBJ2-1 | . | TRBV12-3/TRBV12-4 | . | TGTGCCAGCACCGTCGGGACTGCCAGCAATGAGCAGTTCTTC | CASTVGTASNEQFF
TRBJ1-1 | few | TRBV25-1 | TRBD1 | TGTGCCAGCAGTGATACAGGGGGGACTGAAGCTTTCTTT | CASSDTGGTEAFF
TRBJ2-7 | few | TRBV3-1 | TRBD1 | TGTGCCAGCAGCGGATCCAGGGGGATACCCCCCTACGAGCAGTACTTC | CASSGSRGIPPYEQYF